Presented here are 2 T cell receptor beta chains from one specimen sequenced in a study of molecular identifiers for immune sequencing clone quantification. MiXCR, applied by TCRdb to the PCR reads, yields one record per CDR3 protein. The profile shows more than 250,000 distinct CDR3 sequences, over 20% of them singletons. Sequencing used naive CD8+ T cells from blood, with Jurkat cell RNA spiked in. This sample's subset: FACS-sorted CD8+CD4-CCR7+CD45RA+ naive T cells. The receptor set was obtained from a human donor in good health. Some libraries in this study had Jurkat cell RNA spiked in.

This clonotype was seen at least ten times. The chain carries TRBV29-1 and TRBJ2-7, with D tentatively TRBD2 (6 bases). V dropped 7 bases and J dropped 3 bases, with 13 bases sitting between them. Germline values: CDR1 SQVTM, CDR2 ANQGSEA. This CDR3 comprises 12 residues. In DNA, the CDR3 is TGCAGCGCAAGACTAGTGAGCTACGAGCAGTACTTC. Translating gives CSARLVSYEQYF.

As concerns this clonotype: This may arise from a read error, as a much more abundant clone is one base away. The V gene is TRBV29-1, the J gene TRBJ1-1; the D is unclear. The CDR3 is 11 amino acids. Germline CDR1 reads SQVTM; CDR2 reads ANQGSEA. As DNA, the CDR3 is TGCAACGGGGTAGAATGGAGTGAAGCTTTCTTT. It is translated as CNGVEWSEAFF.